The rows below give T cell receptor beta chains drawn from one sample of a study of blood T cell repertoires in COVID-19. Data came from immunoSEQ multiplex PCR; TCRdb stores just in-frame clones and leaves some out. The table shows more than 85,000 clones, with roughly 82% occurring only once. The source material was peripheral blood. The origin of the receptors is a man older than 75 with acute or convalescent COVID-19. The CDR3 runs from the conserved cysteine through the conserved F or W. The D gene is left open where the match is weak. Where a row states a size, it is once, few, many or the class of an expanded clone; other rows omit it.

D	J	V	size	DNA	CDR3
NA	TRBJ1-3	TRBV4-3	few	TGCGCCAGCAGCCAAGATCAGGGGAGTGGAAACACCATATATTTT	CASSQDQGSGNTIYF
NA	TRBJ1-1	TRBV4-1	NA	TGCGCCAGCAGCCAAGGAGGGGGATCGAACACTGAAGCTTTCTTT	CASSQGGGSNTEAFF
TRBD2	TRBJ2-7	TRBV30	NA	TGTGCCTGGAGTCCCCCCCGTGGGACTAGCGGTTCCTACGAGCAGTACTTC	CAWSPPRGTSGSYEQYF
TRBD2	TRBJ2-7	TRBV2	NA	TGTGCCAGCAGCTCATCTAGCGGGGGGCCTCGCTACGAGCAGTACTTC	CASSSSSGGPRYEQYF
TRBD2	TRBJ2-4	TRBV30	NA	TGTGCCTGGGCTCCTAGCGGGGGGGGAAACATTCAGTACTTC	CAWAPSGGGNIQYF
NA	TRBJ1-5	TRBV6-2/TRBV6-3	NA	TGTGCCAGCAGTTCCAACAGGGCCAATCAGCCCCAGCATTTT	CASSSNRANQPQHF
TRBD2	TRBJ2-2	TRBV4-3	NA	TGCGCCAGCAGCCGAAAGCGGGGAACCGGGGAGCTGTTTTTT	CASSRKRGTGELFF
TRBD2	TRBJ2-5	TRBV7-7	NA	TGTGCTAGCAGCTTGGGACTAGCGGGAGAGACCCAGTACTTC	CASSLGLAGETQYF
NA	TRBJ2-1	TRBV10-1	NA	TGCGCCAGCAGTGTTGAGGGACATAAAAAGGAATACAATGAGCAGTTCTTC	CASSVEGHKKEYNEQFF
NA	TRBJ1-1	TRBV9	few	TGTGCCAGCAGCCCCGGGGAAGGTCCCGAAGCTTTCTTT	CASSPGEGPEAFF
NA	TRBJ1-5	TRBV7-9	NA	TGTGCCAGCAGCTTAGGAACTGCAGGGGTAAATCAGCCCCAGCATTTT	CASSLGTAGVNQPQHF
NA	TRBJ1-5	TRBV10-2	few	TGCGCCAGCACGGCAGGGGATCCTAGCAATCAGCCCCAGCATTTT	CASTAGDPSNQPQHF
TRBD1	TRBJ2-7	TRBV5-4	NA	TGTGCCAGCAGCTCGGACAGGGGGTCCTACGAGCAGTACTTC	CASSSDRGSYEQYF
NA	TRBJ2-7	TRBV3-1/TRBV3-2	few	TGTGCCAGCAGCCAAGATACGCGAGCTCCCTACGAGCAGTACTTC	CASSQDTRAPYEQYF
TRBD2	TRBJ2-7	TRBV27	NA	TGTGCCAGCAGGAGAGCGGGAGGGCCCGGCGAGCAGTACTTC	CASRRAGGPGEQYF
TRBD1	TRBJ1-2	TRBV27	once	TGTGCCAGCATGACAGGGCATGGCTATGGCTACACCTTC	CASMTGHGYGYTF
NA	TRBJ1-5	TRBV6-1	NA	TGTGCCAGCAGTGAAGCGACAGGCTGGAATCAGCCCCAGCATTTT	CASSEATGWNQPQHF
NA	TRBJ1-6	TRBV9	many	TGTGCCAGCAGCGTAGCCCCCACAAATAATTCACCCCTCCACTTT	CASSVAPTNNSPLHF
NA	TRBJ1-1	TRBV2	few	TGTGCCAGCAGTGAACCCCACAGCCCCCTGAACACTGAAGCTTTCTTT	CASSEPHSPLNTEAFF
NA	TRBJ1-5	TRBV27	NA	TGTGCCAGCAGTTTATATAGACACCCTGATCAGCCCCAGCATTTT	CASSLYRHPDQPQHF
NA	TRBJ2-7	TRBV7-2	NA	TGTGCCAGCAGCTCGGCCAGGGTCGACGAGCAGTACTTC	CASSSARVDEQYF
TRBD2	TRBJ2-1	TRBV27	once	TGTGCCAGCAGGGGACTAGCGGGAGCTTATGAGCAGTTCTTC	CASRGLAGAYEQFF
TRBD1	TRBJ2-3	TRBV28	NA	TGTGCCAGCAGTTTCCAAAGGACAGGGGGCTACGCAGATACGCAGTATTTT	CASSFQRTGGYADTQYF
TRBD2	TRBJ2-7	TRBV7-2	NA	TGTGCCAGCAGCGGTCTAGCGGGGAGAGACTACGAGCAGTACTTC	CASSGLAGRDYEQYF
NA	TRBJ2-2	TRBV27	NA	TGTGCCAGCAGTTTAGTTACAGGCTTCAACACCGGGGAGCTGTTTTTT	CASSLVTGFNTGELFF
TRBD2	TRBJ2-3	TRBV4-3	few	TGCGCCAGCAGCCAGAGCGGGACTAGCGGGGGGCCAGATACGCAGTATTTT	CASSQSGTSGGPDTQYF
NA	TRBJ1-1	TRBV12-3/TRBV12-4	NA	TGTGCCAGCAGTTCCCAGGGTCAGGGTGAAGCTTTCTTT	CASSSQGQGEAFF
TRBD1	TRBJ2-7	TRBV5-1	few	TGCGCCAGCAGCCCGGACAGGGTAGGCGACGGAGCGGACTACGAGCAGTACTTC	CASSPDRVGDGADYEQYF
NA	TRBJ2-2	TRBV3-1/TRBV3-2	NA	TGTGCCAGCAGCCAAGATGTACGGGGACTGTTTTTT	CASSQDVRGLFF
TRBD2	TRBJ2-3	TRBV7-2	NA	TGTGCCAGCAGCTTAGGCGGGGGGGCCACAGATACGCAGTATTTT	CASSLGGGATDTQYF
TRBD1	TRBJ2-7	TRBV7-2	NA	TGTGCCAGCAGCTCACAGGGGATCTCCTACGAGCAGTACTTC	CASSSQGISYEQYF